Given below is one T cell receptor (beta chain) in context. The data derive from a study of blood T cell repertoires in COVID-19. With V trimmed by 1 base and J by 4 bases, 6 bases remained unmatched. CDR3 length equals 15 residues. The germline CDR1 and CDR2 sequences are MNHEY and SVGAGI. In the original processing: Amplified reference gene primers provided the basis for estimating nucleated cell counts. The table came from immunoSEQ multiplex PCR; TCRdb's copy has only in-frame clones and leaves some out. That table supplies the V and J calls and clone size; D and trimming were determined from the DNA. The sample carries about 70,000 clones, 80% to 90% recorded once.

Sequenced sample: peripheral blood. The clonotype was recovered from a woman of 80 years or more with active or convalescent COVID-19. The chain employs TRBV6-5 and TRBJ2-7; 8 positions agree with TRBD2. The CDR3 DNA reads TGTGCCAGCAGTTACTTTGCGGGAGGTTGGTACGAGCAGTACTTC. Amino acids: CASSYFAGGWYEQYF.